These 18 T cell receptor beta chains were all obtained from the same sample, sequenced in a study of beta chain features in type 1 diabetes. Whole-study results and caveats: All four CD4+ subsets of Type 1 diabetes patients contained TCRB CDR3s that were moderately but significantly shorter.

The investigators reverse transcribed all of the isolated RNA, so they sequenced expressed TCRB transcripts. TCRdb's copy holds only in-frame clones and misses some; the assay was immunoSEQ multiplex PCR. The sample has hundreds of thousands of clones, roughly 10% seen once. These receptors' targets are unknown. Sequenced sample: naive CD4+ T cells from blood. The receptors shown here come from a man under 40 with type 1 diabetes.

This clone was found a few times. The V call is TRBV9, the J call TRBJ2-1; TRBD2 matches at 8 bases. The germline V gene encodes CDR1 SGDLS and CDR2 YYNGEE. With V trimmed by 4 bases and J by 6 bases, 9 bases remained unmatched. There are 15 residues in the CDR3. DNA of the CDR3: TGTGCCAGCAGCTTCCCGGGGGGGCCGGGCAATGAGCAGTTCTTC. This codes for CASSFPGGPGNEQFF.

The chain combines TRBV9 with TRBJ2-1; possibly TRBD2 for D (5 bases). CDR3 length: 14 amino acids. Trimming shortened V by 0 bases and J by 6 bases, and 10 bases separated the two germline ends. Per the germline V gene, CDR1 is SGDLS and CDR2 is YYNGEE. CDR3 DNA sequence: TGTGCCAGCAGCGTAGGAGGGCCCCCCAATGAGCAGTTCTTC. Its protein is CASSVGGPPNEQFF.

This chain joins TRBV2 and TRBJ1-5; D is uncertain. Trimming cost V 4 bases and J 3 bases, with 7 bases left between them. This CDR3 is 13 amino acids long. Germline V gene data show CDR1 as SNHLY and CDR2 as FYNNEI. CDR3 protein: CASSGEFNQPQHF. For the CDR3, the DNA is TGTGCCAGCAGTGGAGAGTTCAATCAGCCCCAGCATTTT. Supplemented by reference TRBV2 and TRBJ1-5, the full variable domain reads EPEVTQTPSHQVTQMGQEVILRCVPISNHLYFYWYRQILGQKVEFLVSFYNNEISEKSEIFDDQFSVERPDGSNFTLKIRSTKLEDSAMYFCASSGEFNQPQHFGDGTRLSIL.

This clone was seen more than once but under ten times. The chain recombines TRBV7-3 with TRBJ2-1; unclear D gene. Deletions cut 2 bases from V and 8 bases from J, with 7 bases between. There are 12 residues in the CDR3. Germline values: CDR1 SGHTA, CDR2 FQGTGA. The CDR3 protein is CASSLSGDEQFF. In DNA form, the CDR3 reads TGTGCCAGCAGCTTATCAGGCGATGAGCAGTTCTTC.

This clone was detected a few times. The genes are TRBV27 and TRBJ2-7, with no clear D. The V and J ends lost 2 bases and 7 bases respectively, with 6 bases between them. The CDR3 is 11 amino acids. Germline CDR1 MNHEY, CDR2 SMNVEV (reference sequence). CDR3 nucleotides: TGTGCCAGCAGTTTACATCGGGAGCAGTACTTC. It encodes CASSLHREQYF.

The chain carries TRBV7-9 and TRBJ1-3, with D possibly TRBD1 on 5 matching bases. CDR3 length: 16 amino acids. CDR1 is SEHNR and CDR2 is FQNEAQ in the germline V gene (reference sequence). Trimming took 5 bases from V and 0 from J, leaving 14 bases between them. In nucleotides, the CDR3 is TGTGCCAGCAGCCTCTCGGACACGTCCTCTGGAAACACCATATATTTT. Residues: CASSLSDTSSGNTIYF.

CDR3 sequence (DNA): TGTGCCAGCAACGTTCCGGGACAGGGTAACAATGAGCAGTTCTTC. Its protein is CASNVPGQGNNEQFF. V and J are TRBV11-2 and TRBJ2-1; 9 bases align to TRBD1. There are 15 residues in the CDR3. Germline V gene sequence: CDR1 SGHAT, CDR2 FQNNGV. The V gene end was trimmed by 7 bases and the J gene end by 5 bases; junction bases not matched to a gene: 9.

The chain carries TRBV28 and TRBJ1-6, with D maybe TRBD1 (6 bases). This CDR3 has 15 residues. CDR1 is MDHEN, CDR2 SYDVKM, per germline. Trimming took 7 bases from V and 1 from J, leaving 11 bases between them. The CDR3 region has the DNA TGTGCCAGCATCAAAGGGGGTTCCTATAATTCACCCCTCCACTTT. Protein sequence: CASIKGGSYNSPLHF.

This chain uses TRBV29-1 with TRBJ1-2; D ambiguous. Germline CDR1 reads SQVTM; CDR2 reads ANQGSEA. V lost 4 bases, J lost 0 bases, and 6 bases lay in between. The CDR3 sequence is 12 residues long. The CDR3: CSVAGANYGYTF. The CDR3 DNA reads TGCAGCGTTGCGGGAGCTAACTATGGCTACACCTTC.

This chain links TRBV6-1 with TRBJ1-5; D is undetermined. CDR3 length: 13 amino acids. The V gene lost 4 bases and the J gene lost 7 bases, with 11 bases spanning the gap. The V gene's germline CDR1 is MNHNS and CDR2 SASEGT. DNA for the CDR3: TGTGCCAGCAGTGTAGAGGTTCGGCAGCCCCAGCATTTT. Protein product: CASSVEVRQPQHF.

This clone has only a few counts. This rearrangement joins TRBV28 to TRBJ2-7; D unclear. Trimming stripped 6 bases from V and 3 bases from J, with 9 bases between. Germline CDR1 is MDHEN and CDR2 is SYDVKM. The CDR3 is 12 residues long. DNA of the CDR3: TGTGCCAGCAGCAAGCCCTACTACGAGCAGTACTTC. Protein: CASSKPYYEQYF.

This clone was picked up a small number of times. The genes are TRBV28 and TRBJ2-7; the D gene is possibly TRBD2 (5 bases). CDR1 is MDHEN, CDR2 SYDVKM, per germline. This CDR3 has 12 residues. V lost 2 bases, J lost 5 bases, and 7 bases lay in between. CDR3 DNA: TGTGCCAGCAGTTTACGGGGTCACGAGCAGTACTTC. The encoded protein is CASSLRGHEQYF.

The V and J genes are TRBV30 and TRBJ1-1; D not certain. The germline gives CDR1 GTSNPN, CDR2 SVGIG (reference sequence). The CDR3 spans 12 residues. The V and J ends lost 0 bases and 5 bases respectively, with 7 bases between them. CDR3 region: CAWSVTRTEAFF. CDR3 sequence (DNA): TGTGCCTGGAGTGTTACTAGGACTGAAGCTTTCTTT.

This chain uses TRBV5-1 with TRBJ2-1; 7 bases align to TRBD2. V dropped 0 bases and J dropped 5; count of bases not matched to a gene: 5. Per germline, CDR1 SGHRS and CDR2 YFSETQ. CDR3 length: 15 amino acids. CDR3 residues: CASSLGLADDNEQFF. Written as DNA, the CDR3 is TGCGCCAGCAGCTTGGGGCTAGCGGACGACAATGAGCAGTTCTTC. Supplemented by reference TRBV5-1 and TRBJ2-1, the full variable domain reads KAGVTQTPRYLIKTRGQQVTLSCSPISGHRSVSWYQQTPGQGLQFLFEYFSETQRNKGNFPGRFSGRQFSNSRSEMNVSTLELGDSALYLCASSLGLADDNEQFFGPGTRLTVL.

Only a few counts were recorded for this clone. This chain uses TRBV29-1 with TRBJ1-5; D ambiguous. The CDR3 covers 13 residues. CDR1 is SQVTM, CDR2 ANQGSEA, per germline. Trimming shortened V by 1 base and J by 4 bases, and 8 bases separated the two germline ends. The CDR3 DNA follows: TGCAGCGTTGAAGTGGAGCCAAATCAGCCCCAGCATTTT. Protein sequence: CSVEVEPNQPQHF.

The chain combines TRBV2 with TRBJ2-2; D remains unclear. CDR1 and CDR2 (germline): SNHLY, FYNNEI. Trimming shortened V by 0 bases and J by 4 bases, and 6 bases separated the two germline ends. There are 14 residues in the CDR3. CDR3 in DNA: TGTGCCAGCAGTGAAGCGCAGGCCACCGGGGAGCTGTTTTTT. As protein: CASSEAQATGELFF.

This clone was detected a few times. V usage is TRBV14 and J usage is TRBJ1-4; D call uncertain. Germline lookup yields CDR1 SGHDN and CDR2 FVKESK. Trimming left V 3 bases short and J 6 bases short, with 5 bases between. This CDR3 region has 12 residues. CDR3: CASSHFDEKLFF. CDR3 nucleotide sequence: TGTGCCAGCAGCCACTTTGATGAAAAACTGTTTTTT.

The rearrangement joins TRBV27 to TRBJ2-7, with D maybe TRBD1 (5 bases). This CDR3 is built from 16 residues. From germline, CDR1 is MNHEY and CDR2 SMNVEV (reference sequence). The V end lost 2 bases, the J end lost 3 bases, and 17 bases lay between the germline ends. The CDR3 loop is CASSLNPLGRSYEQYF. The CDR3 DNA follows: TGTGCCAGCAGTTTAAACCCTCTGGGGCGAAGCTACGAGCAGTACTTC.